The entry that follows covers one T cell receptor beta chain sequence. Its antigen is undetermined. This sample is part of a study of cytomegalovirus exposure and HLA in healthy donors. Study outcomes and limitations: The majority of CMV-associated TCR beta chains were reported as apparently HLA-restricted in a later analysis.

It was with 60 Vbeta and 13 Jbeta primers that the PCR ran. TCRdb's table, derived via immunoSEQ multiplex PCR, lists solely in-frame clones and lacks some. The table has under 150,000 clones, 81% seen once. The CDR3 is 13 amino acids. Germline values: CDR1 SGHAT, CDR2 FQNNGV. V shed 8 bases, J shed 3 bases, and the junction held 6 bases outside the gene matches. This chain links TRBV11-2 with TRBJ2-7; TRBD2 aligns across 8 bases. This TCR came from a man younger than 35 in good health and CMV-seronegative. Sequencing was done on a sample of PBMCs. The CDR3 sequence: CASRSGEHYEQYF. The CDR3 DNA sequence: TGTGCCAGCCGTAGCGGGGAGCACTACGAGCAGTACTTC.